This is a list of T cell receptor beta chains from one sample in a study of beta chain features in type 1 diabetes. Sequencing used immunoSEQ multiplex PCR; TCRdb keeps in-frame clones, though not all of them. This sample has 250,000 to 300,000 clones, with approximately 24% found just once. Sequenced input: naive CD4+ T cells from blood. The receptors were gathered from a woman aged 25 to 39 with type 1 diabetes. Each CDR3 is given with its conserved first and last residue. The D gene is left open where the match is weak.

V	J	D	CDR3
TRBV5-1	TRBJ2-1	.	CASSSALAPYNEQFF
TRBV28	TRBJ1-2	TRBD1	CASNTGQGYGYTF
TRBV30	TRBJ1-1	TRBD1	CAWSGGWDSHTEAFF
TRBV15	TRBJ1-1	.	CATSRETRTEAFF
TRBV28	TRBJ2-2	.	CASSLVASTGELFF
TRBV7-9	TRBJ2-3	.	CASSGDLSTDTQYF
TRBV5-1	TRBJ2-7	.	CASSLAGSYEQYF
TRBV9	TRBJ2-7	TRBD1	CASSVGGQAVYEQYF
TRBV9	TRBJ2-1	.	CASSVGAGLPNEQFF
TRBV5-6	TRBJ1-1	.	CASSLPPGHDTEAFF
TRBV11-2	TRBJ1-4	TRBD1	CASTPGQANEKLFF
TRBV19	TRBJ2-4	TRBD1	CASSVRQGGNIQYF
TRBV5-1	TRBJ2-6	.	CASSSPGLSGANVLTF
TRBV6-5	TRBJ2-3	.	CASSYRRETDTQYF
TRBV29-1	TRBJ2-1	TRBD2	CSAKKTSGSVNEQFF
TRBV29-1	TRBJ1-2	.	CSVGVGSTGGYTF
TRBV2	TRBJ1-2	.	CASSGDTNYGYTF
TRBV5-1	TRBJ2-6	.	CASSKEQGNGANVLTF
TRBV7-9	TRBJ1-1	.	CASSYGGDPSYSEAFF
TRBV25-1	TRBJ2-1	.	CASSVRESTTAFF
TRBV18	TRBJ1-5	.	CASSTRQNNQPQHF
TRBV28	TRBJ2-4	TRBD2	CASSLSASGRAKNIQYF
TRBV30	TRBJ2-3	.	CAWSAGGGTQYF
TRBV2	TRBJ1-2	.	CASRADSFYGYTF